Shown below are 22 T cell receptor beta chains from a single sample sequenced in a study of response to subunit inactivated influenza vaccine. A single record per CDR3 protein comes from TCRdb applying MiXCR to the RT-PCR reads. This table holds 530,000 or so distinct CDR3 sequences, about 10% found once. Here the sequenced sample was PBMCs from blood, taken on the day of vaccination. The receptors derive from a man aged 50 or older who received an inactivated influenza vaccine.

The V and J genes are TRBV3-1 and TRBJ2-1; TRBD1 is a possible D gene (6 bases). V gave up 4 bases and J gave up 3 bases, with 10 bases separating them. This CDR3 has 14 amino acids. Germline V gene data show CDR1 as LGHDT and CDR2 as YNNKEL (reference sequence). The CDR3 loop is CASSRLQGYNEQFF. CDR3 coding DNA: TGTGCCAGCAGCCGCCTACAGGGCTACAATGAGCAGTTCTTC.

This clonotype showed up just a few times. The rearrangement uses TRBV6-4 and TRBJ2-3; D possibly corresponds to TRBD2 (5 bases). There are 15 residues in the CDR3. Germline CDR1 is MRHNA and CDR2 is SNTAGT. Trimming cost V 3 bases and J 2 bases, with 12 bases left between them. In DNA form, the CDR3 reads TGTGCCAGCAGTGATGGGCCCGGGAACACAGATACGCAGTATTTT. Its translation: CASSDGPGNTDTQYF.

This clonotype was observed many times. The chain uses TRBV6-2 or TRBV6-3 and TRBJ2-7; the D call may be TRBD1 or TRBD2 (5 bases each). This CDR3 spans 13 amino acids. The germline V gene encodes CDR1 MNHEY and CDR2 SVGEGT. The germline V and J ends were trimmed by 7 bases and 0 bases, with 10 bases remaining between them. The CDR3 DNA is TGTGCCAGCACCCGAGGGGACTCCTACGAGCAGTACTTC. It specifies CASTRGDSYEQYF.

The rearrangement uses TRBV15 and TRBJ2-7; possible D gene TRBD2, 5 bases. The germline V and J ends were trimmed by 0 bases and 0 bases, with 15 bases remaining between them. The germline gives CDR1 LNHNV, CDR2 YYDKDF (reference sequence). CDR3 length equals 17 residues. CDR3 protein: CATSRDTIQRSSYEQYF. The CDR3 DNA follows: TGTGCCACCAGCAGAGATACCATCCAGCGGAGCTCCTACGAGCAGTACTTC.

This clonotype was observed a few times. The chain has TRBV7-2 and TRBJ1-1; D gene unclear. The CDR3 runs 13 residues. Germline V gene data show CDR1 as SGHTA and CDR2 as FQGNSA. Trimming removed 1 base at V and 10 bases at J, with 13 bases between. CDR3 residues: CASSLERASGAFF. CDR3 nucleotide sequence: TGTGCCAGCAGCTTAGAAAGAGCTTCGGGAGCTTTCTTT.

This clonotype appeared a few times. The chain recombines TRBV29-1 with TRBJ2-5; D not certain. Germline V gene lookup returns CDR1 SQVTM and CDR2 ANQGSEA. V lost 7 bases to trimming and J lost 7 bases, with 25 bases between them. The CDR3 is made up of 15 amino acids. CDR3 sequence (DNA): TGCAGCGCCCTCTCTAGGAGCATCCCCTCGTGGACCCAGTACTTC. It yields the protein CSALSRSIPSWTQYF.

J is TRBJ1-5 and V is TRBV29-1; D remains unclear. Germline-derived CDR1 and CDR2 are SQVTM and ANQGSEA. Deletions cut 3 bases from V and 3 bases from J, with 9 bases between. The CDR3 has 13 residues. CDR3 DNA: TGCAGCGTTGATTCCGGGCCCAATCAGCCCCAGCATTTT. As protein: CSVDSGPNQPQHF.

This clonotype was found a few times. Written as DNA, the CDR3 is TGTGCCAGCATGGAGGACTCCTACGAGCAGTACTTC. Translated, it gives CASMEDSYEQYF. The genes are TRBV12-3 or TRBV12-4 and TRBJ2-7; D perhaps matches TRBD2 (5 bases). The ends were cut back, 7 bases at V and 0 bases at J, with 7 bases in the middle. This CDR3 is built from 12 residues.

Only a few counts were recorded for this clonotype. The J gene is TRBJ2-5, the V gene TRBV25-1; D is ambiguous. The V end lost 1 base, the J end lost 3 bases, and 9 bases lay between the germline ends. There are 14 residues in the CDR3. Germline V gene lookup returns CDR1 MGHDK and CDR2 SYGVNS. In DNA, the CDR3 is TGTGCCAGCAGTGAATTGGTCCGGGAAGAGACCCAGTACTTC. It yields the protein CASSELVREETQYF.

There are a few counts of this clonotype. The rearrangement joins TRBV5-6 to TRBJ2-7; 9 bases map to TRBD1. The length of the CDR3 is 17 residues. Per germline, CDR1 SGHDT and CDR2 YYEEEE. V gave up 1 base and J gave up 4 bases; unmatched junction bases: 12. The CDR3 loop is CASSLLGDRVLGYEQYF. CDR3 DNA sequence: TGTGCCAGCAGCTTGCTTGGGGACAGGGTGCTAGGATACGAGCAGTACTTC.

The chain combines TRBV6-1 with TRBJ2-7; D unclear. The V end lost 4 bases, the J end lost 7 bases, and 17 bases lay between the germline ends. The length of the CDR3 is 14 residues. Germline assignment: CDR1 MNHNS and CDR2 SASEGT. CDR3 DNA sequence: TGTGCCAGCAGTGGGGTGCCACACTTTTGGGAGCAGTACTTC. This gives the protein CASSGVPHFWEQYF.

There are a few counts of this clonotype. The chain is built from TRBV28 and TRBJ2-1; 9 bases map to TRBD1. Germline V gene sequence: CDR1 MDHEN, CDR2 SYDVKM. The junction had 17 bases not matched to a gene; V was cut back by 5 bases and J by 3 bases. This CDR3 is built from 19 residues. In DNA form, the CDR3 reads TGTGCCAGCAGTGGAGAACCGGGCGCCGGGACAGGGAACTACAATGAGCAGTTCTTC. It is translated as CASSGEPGAGTGNYNEQFF. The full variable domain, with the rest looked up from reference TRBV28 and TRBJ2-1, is DVKVTQSSRYLVKRTGEKVFLECVQDMDHENMFWYRQDPGLGLRLIYFSYDVKMKEKGDIPEGYSVSREKKERFSLILESASTNQTSMYLCASSGEPGAGTGNYNEQFFGPGTRLTVL.

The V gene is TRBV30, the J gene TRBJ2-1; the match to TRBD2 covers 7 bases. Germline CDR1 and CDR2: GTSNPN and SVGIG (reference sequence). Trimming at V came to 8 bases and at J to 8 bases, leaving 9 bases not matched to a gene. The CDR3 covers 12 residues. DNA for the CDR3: TGTGCCGATGAACTAGCGTGGGATGAGCAGTTCTTC. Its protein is CADELAWDEQFF.

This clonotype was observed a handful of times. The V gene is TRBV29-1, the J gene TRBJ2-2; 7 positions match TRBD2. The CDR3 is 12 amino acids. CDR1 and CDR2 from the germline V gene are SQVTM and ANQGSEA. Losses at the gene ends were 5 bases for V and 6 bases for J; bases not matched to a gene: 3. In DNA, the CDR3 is TGCAGCGTTACCGGACTAGCCGGGGAGCTGTTTTTT. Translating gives CSVTGLAGELFF.

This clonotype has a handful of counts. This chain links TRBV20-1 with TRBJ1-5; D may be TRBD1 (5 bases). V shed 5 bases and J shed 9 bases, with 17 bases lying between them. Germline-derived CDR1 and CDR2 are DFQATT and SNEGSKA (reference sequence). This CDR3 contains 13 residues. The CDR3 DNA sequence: TGCAGTGCTCTACAGGACGGGGATGGGCCCCAGCATTTT. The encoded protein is CSALQDGDGPQHF.

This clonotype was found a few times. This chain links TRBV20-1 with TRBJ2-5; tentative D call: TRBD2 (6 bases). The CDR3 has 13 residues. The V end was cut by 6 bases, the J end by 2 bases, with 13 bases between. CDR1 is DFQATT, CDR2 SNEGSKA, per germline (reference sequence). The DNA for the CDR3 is TGCAGTGCGGTTACTAGCAGACAAGAGACCCAGTACTTC. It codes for CSAVTSRQETQYF.

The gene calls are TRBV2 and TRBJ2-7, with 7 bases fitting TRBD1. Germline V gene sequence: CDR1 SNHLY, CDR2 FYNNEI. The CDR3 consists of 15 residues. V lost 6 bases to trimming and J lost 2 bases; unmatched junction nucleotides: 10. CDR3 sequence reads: CASRLGTAATYEQYF. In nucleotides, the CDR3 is TGTGCCAGCAGGTTAGGGACAGCAGCAACCTACGAGCAGTACTTC. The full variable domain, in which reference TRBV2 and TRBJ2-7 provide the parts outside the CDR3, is EPEVTQTPSHQVTQMGQEVILRCVPISNHLYFYWYRQILGQKVEFLVSFYNNEISEKSEIFDDQFSVERPDGSNFTLKIRSTKLEDSAMYFCASRLGTAATYEQYFGPGTRLTVT.

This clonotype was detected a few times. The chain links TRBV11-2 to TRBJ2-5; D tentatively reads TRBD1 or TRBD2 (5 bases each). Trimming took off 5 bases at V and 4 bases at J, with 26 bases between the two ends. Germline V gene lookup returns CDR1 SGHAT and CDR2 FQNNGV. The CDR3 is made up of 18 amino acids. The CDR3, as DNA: TGTGCCAGCAGCCCCCGAGGAATAGGTTGGGGACCAAGAGAGACCCAGTACTTC. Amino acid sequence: CASSPRGIGWGPRETQYF.

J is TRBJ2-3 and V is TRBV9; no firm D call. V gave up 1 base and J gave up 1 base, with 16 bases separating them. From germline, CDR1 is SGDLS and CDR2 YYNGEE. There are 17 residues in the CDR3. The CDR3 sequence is CASSVFGVTRGTDTQYF. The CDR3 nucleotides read TGTGCCAGCAGCGTATTCGGCGTTACGAGAGGCACAGATACGCAGTATTTT.

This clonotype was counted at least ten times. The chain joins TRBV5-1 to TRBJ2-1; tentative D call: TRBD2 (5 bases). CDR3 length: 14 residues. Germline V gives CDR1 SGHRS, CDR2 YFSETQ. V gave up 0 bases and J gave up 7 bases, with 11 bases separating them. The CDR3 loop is CASSLAEGRNEQFF. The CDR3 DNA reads TGCGCCAGCAGCTTGGCCGAGGGCCGGAATGAGCAGTTCTTC.

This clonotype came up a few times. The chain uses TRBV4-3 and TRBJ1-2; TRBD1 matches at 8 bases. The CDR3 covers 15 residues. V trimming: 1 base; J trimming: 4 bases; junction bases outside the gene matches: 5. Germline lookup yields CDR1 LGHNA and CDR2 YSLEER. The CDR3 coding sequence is TGCGCCAGCAGCCAAGTTTCAGGGGGCGTCTATGGCTACACCTTC. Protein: CASSQVSGGVYGYTF.

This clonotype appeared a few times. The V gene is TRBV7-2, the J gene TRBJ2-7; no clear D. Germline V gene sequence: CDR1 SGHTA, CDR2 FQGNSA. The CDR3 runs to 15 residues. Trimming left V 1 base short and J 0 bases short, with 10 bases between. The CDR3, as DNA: TGTGCCAGCAGCTTAGTAAGCATTGTCTCCTACGAGCAGTACTTC. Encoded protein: CASSLVSIVSYEQYF.